The next 2 T cell receptor gamma chains were all read from a single sample in a study of Vδ1+ human thymocytes. The study's findings and limits: Thymic TRG and TRD repertoires appeared highly polyclonal.

Antigen specificity for these receptors is unknown. Extracted RNA was reverse transcribed into cDNA. Multiplex PCR used pooled V-gene forward primers and a constant-region reverse primer to amplify CDR3s. TCRdb reapplied CATT to the multiplex PCR reads. Here the sample spans some 22,000 gamma-chain clones, approximately 14% being singletons. Sequenced material: Vdelta1+ gamma-delta thymocytes from the thymus. Subset meaning: FACS-sorted CD3+ TCRalphabeta- TCRVdelta1+ TCRVdelta2- thymocytes. The source of these receptors is a child less than two years old who had congenital heart surgery.

The rearrangement joins TRGV5 to TRGJ1 or TRGJ2. From germline, CDR1 is VINAFY and CDR2 YDVSNSKD. This CDR3 spans 14 amino acids. J was trimmed by 3 bases and V by 0 bases; bases with no gene match: 5. CDR3 sequence (DNA): TGTGCCACCTGGGACAGGCCCAGTTATTATAAGAAACTCTTT. Its translation: CATWDRPSYYKKLF.

This clone was picked up a small number of times. The chain has TRGV2 and TRGJ1 or TRGJ2. J was trimmed by 12 bases and V by 0 bases; bases with no gene match: 11. CDR3 length equals 13 residues. Germline values: CDR1 EGSNGY, CDR2 YDSYNSKV. The CDR3 bases are TGTGCCACCTGGGACGGGCCGGCAGGAGGGAAACTCTTT. It is translated as CATWDGPAGGKLF.